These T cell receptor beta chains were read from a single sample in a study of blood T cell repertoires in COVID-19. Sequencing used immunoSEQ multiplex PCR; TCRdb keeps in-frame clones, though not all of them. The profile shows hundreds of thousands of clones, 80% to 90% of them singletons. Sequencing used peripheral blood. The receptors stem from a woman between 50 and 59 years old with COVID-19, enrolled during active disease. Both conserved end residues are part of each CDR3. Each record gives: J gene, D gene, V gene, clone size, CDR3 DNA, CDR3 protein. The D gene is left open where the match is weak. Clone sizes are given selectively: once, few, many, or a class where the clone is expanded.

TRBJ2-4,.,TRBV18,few,TGTGCCAGCTCACCACCGAGGGAGACCCAAAACATTCAGTACTTC,CASSPPRETQNIQYF
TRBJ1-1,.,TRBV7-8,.,TGTGCCAGCAGCTGGGAATCGGGCAGGGGAACTGAAGCTTTCTTT,CASSWESGRGTEAFF
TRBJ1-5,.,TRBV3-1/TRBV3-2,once,TGTGCCAGCAGCCCAAGAGGGGGATCTGGCAATCAGCCCCAGCATTTT,CASSPRGGSGNQPQHF
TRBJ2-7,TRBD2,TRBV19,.,TGTGCCAGTAGTATGTCCCCAGCGGGAGTTCTCTACGAGCAGTACTTC,CASSMSPAGVLYEQYF
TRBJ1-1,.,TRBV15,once,TGTGCCACCAGCAGAGATAGGACAGCTGAAGCTTTCTTT,CATSRDRTAEAFF
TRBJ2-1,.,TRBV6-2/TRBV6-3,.,TGTGCCAGCAGTTACTCCCAGGGTGTGGTAAATGAGCAGTTCTTC,CASSYSQGVVNEQFF
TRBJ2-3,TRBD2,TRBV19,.,TGTGCCAGTGATTCGGGAGGGACAGATACGCAGTATTTT,CASDSGGTDTQYF
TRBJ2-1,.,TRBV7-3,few,TGTGCCAGCAGCCCCATAGCGGAGGGCTACAATGAGCAGTTCTTC,CASSPIAEGYNEQFF
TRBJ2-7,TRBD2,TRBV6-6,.,TGTGCCAGCAGTTACTCGACTCCTAGCGGGTACGAGCAGTACTTC,CASSYSTPSGYEQYF
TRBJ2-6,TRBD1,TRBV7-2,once,TGTGCCAGCAGCTTAGCGGGGACAGGGGGCTCTGGGGCCAACGTCCTGACTTTC,CASSLAGTGGSGANVLTF
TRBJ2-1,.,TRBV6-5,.,TGTGCCACCTCTCGGCGGGCATCCTACAATGAGCAGTTCTTC,CATSRRASYNEQFF
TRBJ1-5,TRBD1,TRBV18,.,TGTGCCAGCTCACCATCCAAGGGGGCGCTTAGCAATCAGCCCCAGCATTTT,CASSPSKGALSNQPQHF
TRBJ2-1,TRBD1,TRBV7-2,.,TGTGCCAGCAGCTCCCGGACAGGGCGGTCCTACAATGAGCAGTTCTTC,CASSSRTGRSYNEQFF
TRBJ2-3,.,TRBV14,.,TGTGCCAGCAGCCCAGGCCCTAGCGTGAGCACAGATACGCAGTATTTT,CASSPGPSVSTDTQYF
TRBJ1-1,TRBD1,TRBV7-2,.,TGTGCCAGCAGCTTAGCGAAAGGACAGGGGAACACTGAAGCTTTCTTT,CASSLAKGQGNTEAFF
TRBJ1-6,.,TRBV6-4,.,TGTGCCAGCAGTGCGGGCAGGGGAGTGAATTCACCCCTCCACTTT,CASSAGRGVNSPLHF
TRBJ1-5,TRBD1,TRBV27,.,TGTGCCAGCAGTTTAAGGACAGGTAATCAGCCCCAGCATTTT,CASSLRTGNQPQHF
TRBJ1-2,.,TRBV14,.,TGTGCCAGCAGCCCAAACGGACAGACTGGTGGCTACACCTTC,CASSPNGQTGGYTF
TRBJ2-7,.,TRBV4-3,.,TGCGCCAGCAGCCAAGAGGTCGGGAACCCCTACGAGCAGTACTTC,CASSQEVGNPYEQYF
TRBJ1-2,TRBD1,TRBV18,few,TGTGCCAGCTCGCCGAATCAACCGGGACAGGGGGCCTATGGCTACACCTTC,CASSPNQPGQGAYGYTF
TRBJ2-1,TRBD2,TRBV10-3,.,TGTGCCATCAGCGAAATTGGACTAGCGGGAGTGGGACCTTCTGGAGATAACAATGAGCAGTTCTTC,CAISEIGLAGVGPSGDNNEQFF
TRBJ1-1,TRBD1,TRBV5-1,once,TGCGCCAGCAGCTGGGACAGCGGCGAAGCTTTCTTT,CASSWDSGEAFF
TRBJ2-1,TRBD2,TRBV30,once,TGTGCCTGGACCGCGGGACTAGCATCATTCGATGAGCAGTTCTTC,CAWTAGLASFDEQFF
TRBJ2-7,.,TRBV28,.,TGTGCCAGCAGGAGCGGGCGCTACGAGCAGTACTTC,CASRSGRYEQYF
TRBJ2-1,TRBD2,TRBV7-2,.,TGTGCCAGCAGCTTATTTAAACTAGCGGGAAAAGGGCAGTTCTTC,CASSLFKLAGKGQFF
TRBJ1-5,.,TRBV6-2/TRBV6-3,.,TGTGCCAGCAGTCCAAACAGAAATCAGCCCCAGCATTTT,CASSPNRNQPQHF
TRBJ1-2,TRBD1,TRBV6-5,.,TGTGCCAGCAGTCTACAGGGGGACGGCTATGGCTACACCTTC,CASSLQGDGYGYTF
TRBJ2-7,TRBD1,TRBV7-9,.,TGTGCCAGCAGCTTAGGAGGGGGCAGTCGCGAGCAGTACTTC,CASSLGGGSREQYF
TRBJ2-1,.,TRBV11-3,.,TGTGCCAGCAGCTTAGCCCAGAACTCCTACAATGAGCAGTTCTTC,CASSLAQNSYNEQFF
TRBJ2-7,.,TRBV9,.,TGTGCCAGCAGCGCGGGAGGACGGGGGGCCACGGCTAGCCGATGGTACGAGCAGTACTTC,CASSAGGRGATASRWYEQYF
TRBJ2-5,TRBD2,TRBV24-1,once,TGTGCCACCAGTGTCCGACTAGCGGGAGGTGAGACCCAGTACTTC,CATSVRLAGGETQYF
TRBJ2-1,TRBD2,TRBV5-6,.,TGTGCCAGCAGCTCCGGGACTAGCGTCTACAATGAGCAGTTCTTC,CASSSGTSVYNEQFF
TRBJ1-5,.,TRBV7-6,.,TGTGCCAGCAGCTCCCAAACAGGGATTAGCAATCAGCCCCAGCATTTT,CASSSQTGISNQPQHF
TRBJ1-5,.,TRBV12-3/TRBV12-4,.,TGTGCCAGCAGTTTGGGCCAGCCCCAGCATTTT,CASSLGQPQHF
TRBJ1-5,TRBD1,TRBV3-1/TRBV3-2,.,TGTGCCAGCAGCCCCTGGACAGGGGGCGTCCATCAGCCCCAGCATTTT,CASSPWTGGVHQPQHF
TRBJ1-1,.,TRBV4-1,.,TGCGCCAGCAGCCAAGATCTGCTTAGCATCACTGAAGCTTTCTTT,CASSQDLLSITEAFF
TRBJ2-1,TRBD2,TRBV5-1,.,TGCGCCAGCAGCTTGGTTGCGGGAGTTAATGAGCAGTTCTTC,CASSLVAGVNEQFF
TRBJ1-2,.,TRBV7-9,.,TGTGCCAGCAGCTTACAGGCCCGACCGCATGGCTACACCTTC,CASSLQARPHGYTF
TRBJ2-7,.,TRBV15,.,TGTGCCACCAGCAGAGATCTGGGTTCGCAGGGGAGGCAGTACTTC,CATSRDLGSQGRQYF
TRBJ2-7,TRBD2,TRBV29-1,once,TGCAGCGTTGATGGGGGAGGGCCCGAGCAGTACTTC,CSVDGGGPEQYF
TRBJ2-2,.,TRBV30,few,TGTGCCTGGAACACCCACACCGGGGAGCTGTTTTTT,CAWNTHTGELFF
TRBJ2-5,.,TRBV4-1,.,TGCGCCAGCAGCCTCCCGGGGGATCGAGGGACCCAGTACTTC,CASSLPGDRGTQYF
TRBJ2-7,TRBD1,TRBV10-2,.,TGCGCCAGCACCCGACAGGGGCCTGGCTCCTACGAGCAGTACTTC,CASTRQGPGSYEQYF